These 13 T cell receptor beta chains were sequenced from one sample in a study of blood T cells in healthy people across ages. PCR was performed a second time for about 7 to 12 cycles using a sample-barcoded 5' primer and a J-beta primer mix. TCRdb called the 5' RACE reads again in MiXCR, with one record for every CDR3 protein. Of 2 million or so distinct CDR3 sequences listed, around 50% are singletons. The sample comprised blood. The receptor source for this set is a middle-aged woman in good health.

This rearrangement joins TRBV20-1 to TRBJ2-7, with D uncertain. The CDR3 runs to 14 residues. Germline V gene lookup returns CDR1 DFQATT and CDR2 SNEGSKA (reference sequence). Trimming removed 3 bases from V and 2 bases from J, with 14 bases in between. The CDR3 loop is CSASLSGSTYEQYF. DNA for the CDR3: TGCAGTGCTAGCTTATCCGGGTCCACCTACGAGCAGTACTTC.

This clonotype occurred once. Here the CDR3 reads CSARTSEAGKNIQYF. In DNA, the CDR3 is TGCAGTGCACGGACTAGCGAGGCCGGCAAAAACATTCAGTACTTC. This chain connects TRBV20-1 to TRBJ2-4, with 9 bases fitting TRBD2. Looked up from germline, CDR1 is DFQATT and CDR2 is SNEGSKA (reference sequence). This CDR3 has 15 amino acids. Trimming removed 6 bases from V and 3 bases from J; junction bases left unmatched: 9.

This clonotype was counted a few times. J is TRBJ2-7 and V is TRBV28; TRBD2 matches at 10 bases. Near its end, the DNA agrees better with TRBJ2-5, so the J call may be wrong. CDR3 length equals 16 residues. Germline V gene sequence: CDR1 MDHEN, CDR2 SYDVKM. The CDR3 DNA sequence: TGTGCCAGCAGTTCAGGACTAGCGGTAGGGTCTAGGACCCAGTACTTC. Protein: CASSSGLAVGSRTQYF.

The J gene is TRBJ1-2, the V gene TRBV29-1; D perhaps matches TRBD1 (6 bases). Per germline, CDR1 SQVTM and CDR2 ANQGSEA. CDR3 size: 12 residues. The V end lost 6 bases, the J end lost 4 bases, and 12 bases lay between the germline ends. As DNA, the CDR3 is TGCAGCGTCAGGACAGATTTCTATGGCTACACCTTC. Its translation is CSVRTDFYGYTF.

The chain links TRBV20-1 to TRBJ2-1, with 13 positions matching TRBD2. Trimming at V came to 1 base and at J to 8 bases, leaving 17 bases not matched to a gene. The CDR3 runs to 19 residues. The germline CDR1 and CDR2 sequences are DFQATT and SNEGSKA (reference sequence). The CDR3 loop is CSARASGLAGRGVLDEQFF. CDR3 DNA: TGCAGTGCTAGAGCTTCGGGACTAGCGGGGAGAGGGGTCTTGGATGAGCAGTTCTTC.

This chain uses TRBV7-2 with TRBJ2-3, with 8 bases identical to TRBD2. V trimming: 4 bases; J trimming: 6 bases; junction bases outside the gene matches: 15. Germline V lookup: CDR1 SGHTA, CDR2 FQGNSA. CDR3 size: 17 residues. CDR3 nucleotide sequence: TGTGCCAGCAGCTCCATAGGGACCGGGGGGGCCTTGGATACGCAGTATTTT. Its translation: CASSSIGTGGALDTQYF. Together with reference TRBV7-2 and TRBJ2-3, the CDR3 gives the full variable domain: GAGVSQSPSNKVTEKGKDVELRCDPISGHTALYWYRQSLGQGLEFLIYFQGNSAPDKSGLPSDRFSAERTGGSVSTLTIQRTQQEDSAVYLCASSSIGTGGALDTQYFGPGTRLTVL.

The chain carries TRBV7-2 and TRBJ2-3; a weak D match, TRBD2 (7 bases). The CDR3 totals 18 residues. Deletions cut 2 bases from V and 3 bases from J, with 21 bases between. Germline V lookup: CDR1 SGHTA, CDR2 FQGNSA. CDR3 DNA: TGTGCCAGCAGCTTAAGGCCAATTCGGGGGGCGGGGACAGATACGCAGTATTTT. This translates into CASSLRPIRGAGTDTQYF. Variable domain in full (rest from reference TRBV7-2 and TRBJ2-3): GAGVSQSPSNKVTEKGKDVELRCDPISGHTALYWYRQSLGQGLEFLIYFQGNSAPDKSGLPSDRFSAERTGGSVSTLTIQRTQQEDSAVYLCASSLRPIRGAGTDTQYFGPGTRLTVL.

This chain's CDR3 is CSARQRMDEQFF. Written as DNA, the CDR3 is TGCAGTGCTAGACAGAGGATGGATGAGCAGTTCTTC. V and J are TRBV20-1 and TRBJ2-1; no firm D call. Germline V gene lookup returns CDR1 DFQATT and CDR2 SNEGSKA (reference sequence). This CDR3 is built from 12 residues. Trimming stripped 2 bases from V and 8 bases from J, with 10 bases between.

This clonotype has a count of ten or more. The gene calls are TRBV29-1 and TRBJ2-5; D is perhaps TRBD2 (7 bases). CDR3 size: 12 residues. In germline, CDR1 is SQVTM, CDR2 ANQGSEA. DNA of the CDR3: TGCACCACGTTGAAGGGGGGGGAGACCCAGTACTTC. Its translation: CTTLKGGETQYF.

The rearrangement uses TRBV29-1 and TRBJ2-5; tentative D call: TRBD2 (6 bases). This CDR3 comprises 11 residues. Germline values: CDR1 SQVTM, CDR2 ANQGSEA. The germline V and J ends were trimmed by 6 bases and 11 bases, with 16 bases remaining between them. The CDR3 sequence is CSVFPGDEQYF. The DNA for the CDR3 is TGCAGCGTCTTTCCGGGGGATGAGCAGTACTTC.

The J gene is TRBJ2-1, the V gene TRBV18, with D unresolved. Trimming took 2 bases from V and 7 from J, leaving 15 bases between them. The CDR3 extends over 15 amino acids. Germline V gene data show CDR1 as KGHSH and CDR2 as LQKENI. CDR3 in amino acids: CASSPGSPRWNEQFF. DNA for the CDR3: TGTGCCAGCTCACCAGGGTCACCCCGATGGAATGAGCAGTTCTTC.

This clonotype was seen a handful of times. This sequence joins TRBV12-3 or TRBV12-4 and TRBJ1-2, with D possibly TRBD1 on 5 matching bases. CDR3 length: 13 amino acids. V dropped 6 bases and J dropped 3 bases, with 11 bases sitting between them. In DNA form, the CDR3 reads TGTGCCAGCAGCTACCGGGACCACTATGGCTACACCTTC. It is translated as CASSYRDHYGYTF.

CDR3 in DNA: TGTGCCAGCAGTCCCCTGGGAGCGGCCATCACAGATACGCAGTATTTT. It encodes CASSPLGAAITDTQYF. J is TRBJ2-3 and V is TRBV28; possibly TRBD2 for D (5 bases). V was cut by 5 bases and J by 2 bases, with 17 bases left in between. There are 16 residues in the CDR3. Germline V gene lookup returns CDR1 MDHEN and CDR2 SYDVKM.